Listed below are T cell receptor beta chains from one sample, sequenced in a study of control samples from healthy donors and cancer patients. Sequencing used immunoSEQ multiplex PCR; TCRdb keeps in-frame clones, though not all of them. This table holds some 70,000 clones, around 80% found once. The sample comprised blood. All receptors derive from a man aged 60 to 69 in good health. The CDR3 runs from the conserved cysteine through the conserved F or W. A D gene is named only where the DNA matches it firmly. The size entry is marked missing in some rows and otherwise reads once, few, many or a size class.

TRBV28	-	TRBJ1-2	-	TGTGCCATCTCGAGGGGAGTCTATGGCTACACCTTC	CAISRGVYGYTF
TRBV28	-	TRBJ2-7	-	TGTGCCAGCAGGTCCCCCGAACAGGACGAGCAGTACTTC	CASRSPEQDEQYF
TRBV28	TRBD1	TRBJ2-2	-	TGTGCCAGCAGTTGGGACAGTAACACCGGGGAGCTGTTTTTT	CASSWDSNTGELFF
TRBV19	TRBD2	TRBJ2-3	-	TGTGCCAGTAGTAGCGGGAGCCCCCCGGATACGCAGTATTTT	CASSSGSPPDTQYF
TRBV7-2	-	TRBJ2-7	-	TGTGCCAGCAGCTTAGTTTATAGCGGAAACTACGAGCAGTACTTC	CASSLVYSGNYEQYF
TRBV9	-	TRBJ2-3	-	TGTGCCAGCAGCGTAGGTGGAAGTGGCACAGATACGCAGTATTTT	CASSVGGSGTDTQYF
TRBV6-5	TRBD2	TRBJ2-3	-	TGTGCCAGCACCGGGACTAGCGGGAGTCCAGATACGCAGTATTTT	CASTGTSGSPDTQYF
TRBV9	-	TRBJ2-1	-	TGTGCCAGCAGCGAGGGGTTTCACAATGAGCAGTTCTTC	CASSEGFHNEQFF
TRBV9	TRBD2	TRBJ2-1	-	TGTGCCAGCAGCGTGTTGGGACTAGCGGGACGCGAGCAGTTCTTC	CASSVLGLAGREQFF
TRBV29-1	-	TRBJ1-1	-	TGCAGTCTCTCAGGGCAGGAAGGGACTGAAGCTTTCTTT	CSLSGQEGTEAFF
TRBV10-3	-	TRBJ1-1	-	TGTGCCGCCAGGGTAGACACTGAAGCTTTCTTT	CAARVDTEAFF
TRBV6-5	-	TRBJ1-3	-	TGTGCCAGCAGTACGTCCTCTGGAAACACCATATATTTT	CASSTSSGNTIYF
TRBV24-1	TRBD2	TRBJ2-3	-	TGTGCCACCAGTGGAGGACTAGCGGGAGTAGATACGCAGTATTTT	CATSGGLAGVDTQYF
TRBV3-1/TRBV3-2	TRBD2	TRBJ2-5	-	TGTGCCAGCAGCCTTCGAGCGGGAGGGCCTCAAGAGACCCAGTACTTC	CASSLRAGGPQETQYF
TRBV28	-	TRBJ2-1	-	TGTGCCAGCAGTTTTGGAGGAGTTGATGAGCAGTTCTTC	CASSFGGVDEQFF
TRBV3-1/TRBV3-2	TRBD1	TRBJ2-7	once	TGTGCCAGCAGCCGAAGGGGGCGGAACTACGAGCAGTACTTC	CASSRRGRNYEQYF
TRBV27	-	TRBJ1-1	-	TGTGCCAGCAGTTTGAGGATGAACACTGAAGCTTTCTTT	CASSLRMNTEAFF
TRBV5-1	TRBD2	TRBJ2-5	once	TGCGCCAGCAGCCAAGGACTAGTTTTAGAGACCCAGTACTTC	CASSQGLVLETQYF
TRBV4-3	TRBD2	TRBJ2-1	-	TGCGCCAGCAGCCACTCGCGGGAGGGGAATGAGCAGTTCTTC	CASSHSREGNEQFF
TRBV5-1	-	TRBJ1-1	-	TGCGCCAGCAGCCGACAAGCGGCGGTTGCTGAAGCTTTCTTT	CASSRQAAVAEAFF
TRBV5-1	-	TRBJ1-3	-	TGCGCCAGCAGCCGCGGGACCTTTGGTGACTCTGGAAACACCATATATTTT	CASSRGTFGDSGNTIYF
TRBV19	-	TRBJ1-5	-	TGTGCCAGTATCGAGGGGGTGGGGAAGGGGCAGCCCCAGCATTTT	CASIEGVGKGQPQHF
TRBV27	-	TRBJ2-5	-	TGTGCCAGCAGTCCAAACGACATGGGCGGAGAGACCCAGTACTTC	CASSPNDMGGETQYF
TRBV11-2	TRBD2	TRBJ2-7	-	TGTGCCAGCAGCCCCTTAGCGGGAGTGGGTCCCTACGAGCAGTACTTC	CASSPLAGVGPYEQYF